Presented here are 10 T cell receptor beta chains from one specimen sequenced in a study of blood T cell repertoires in COVID-19. Assay used: immunoSEQ multiplex PCR; TCRdb lists only in-frame clones, some missing. There are some 350,000 clones in the sample; approximately 84% occur only once, and around 3% lies in the top ten. The specimen was PBMCs or T cells enriched from blood (not recorded which). Receptors originate from a young woman who had recovered from COVID-19.

The genes are TRBV5-4 and TRBJ2-7, with D hard to call. This CDR3 spans 14 amino acids. Germline V lookup: CDR1 SGHNT, CDR2 YYREEE (reference sequence). Trimming removed 2 bases from V and 2 bases from J, with 11 bases in between. CDR3 residues: CASSLSEPPYEQYF. CDR3 sequence (DNA): TGTGCCAGCAGCTTAAGTGAGCCTCCCTACGAGCAGTACTTC.

The V and J genes are TRBV28 and TRBJ2-1; tentative D call: TRBD1 (6 bases). This CDR3 has 13 amino acids. Trimming shortened V by 9 bases and J by 1 base, and 10 bases separated the two germline ends. CDR1 is MDHEN and CDR2 is SYDVKM in the germline V gene. CDR3 DNA: TGTGCCAGTACAGGGATTTCCTACAATGAGCAGTTCTTC. This codes for CASTGISYNEQFF.

The CDR3 region has the DNA TGTGCCAGCAACAAACTAGTCCGGGACAGGTCAAATGAAAAACTGTTTTTT. Translating it yields CASNKLVRDRSNEKLFF. The rearrangement joins TRBV28 to TRBJ1-4; 8 nucleotides line up with TRBD1. Germline CDR1 is MDHEN and CDR2 is SYDVKM. With 7 bases clipped from V and 5 bases from J, the junction kept 15 bases outside the gene matches. The CDR3 is 17 amino acids.

V and J are TRBV5-1 and TRBJ2-2, with 7 bases lining up with TRBD1. V was pared by 4 bases and J by 4 bases, with 1 base of the junction left unmatched. This CDR3 is built from 13 residues. The germline V gene encodes CDR1 SGHRS and CDR2 YFSETQ. In DNA, the CDR3 is TGCGCCAGCAGCCCAGGGGGCACCGGGGAGCTGTTTTTT. This translates into CASSPGGTGELFF.

This clone was seen once. This may come from a read error, since a much larger clone is one base off. Distinct nucleotide sequences in the sample also encode this CDR3. The chain is built from TRBV12-3 or TRBV12-4 and TRBJ1-1; D possibly corresponds to TRBD1 (6 bases). The CDR3 length is 13 residues. Trimming shortened V by 2 bases and J by 4 bases, and 8 bases separated the two germline ends. The CDR3 loop reads CASSLRGSTEAFF. The CDR3 DNA sequence: TGTGCCAGCAGTTTAAGGGGGAGCACTGAAGCTTTCTTT.

In this sample, this clone turned up a few times. This chain joins TRBV6-6 and TRBJ1-1, with a weak D call TRBD1 (5 bases). The CDR3 covers 15 residues. Per the germline V gene, CDR1 is MNHNY and CDR2 is SVGAGI (reference sequence). V dropped 4 bases and J dropped 1 base, with 13 bases sitting between them. The CDR3 nucleotides read TGTGCCAGCAGTTCTCAAGGGGTAGGGAACACTGAAGCTTTCTTT. The encoded protein is CASSSQGVGNTEAFF.

The genes are TRBV10-3 and TRBJ2-2; D is possibly TRBD2 (6 bases). Germline lookup yields CDR1 ENHRY and CDR2 SYGVKD. V was cut by 11 bases and J by 3 bases, with 13 bases left in between. CDR3 length: 13 residues. The CDR3: CAVQSGDTGELFF. CDR3 nucleotide sequence: TGTGCCGTCCAGTCGGGGGACACCGGGGAGCTGTTTTTT.

The rearrangement uses TRBV11-1 and TRBJ2-5, with 10 bases lining up with TRBD2. The CDR3 contains 16 residues. Per germline, CDR1 SGHAT and CDR2 FQDESV (reference sequence). With V trimmed by 4 bases and J by 5 bases, 10 bases remained unmatched. CDR3 nucleotides: TGTGCCAGCAGCTCCACGAGCGGGGGGGCCGGGGAGACCCAGTACTTC. Its translation: CASSSTSGGAGETQYF.

The chain is built from TRBV4-1 and TRBJ2-3, with TRBD2 matching over 9 bases. V shed 2 bases, J shed 4 bases, and the junction held 7 bases outside the gene matches. Germline V gives CDR1 MGHRA, CDR2 YSYEKL. CDR3 size: 16 residues. For the CDR3, the DNA is TGCGCCAGCAGCCAATTTACGGCGGGAGGGGCAGATACGCAGTATTTT. This translates into CASSQFTAGGADTQYF.

The V and J genes are TRBV14 and TRBJ2-1; the match to TRBD2 covers 8 bases. V lost 2 bases to trimming and J lost 7 bases; unmatched junction nucleotides: 7. Germline lookup yields CDR1 SGHDN and CDR2 FVKESK. This CDR3 is built from 15 residues. The CDR3 region is CASSQLAGIRNEQFF. The CDR3 DNA is TGTGCCAGCAGCCAATTAGCGGGAATCCGGAATGAGCAGTTCTTC.